This TCR beta chain was identified in a study of blood T cell repertoires in COVID-19. Study context: Donors in the United States, Italy and Spain gave samples during acute or convalescent COVID-19.

Repertoires were generated with immunoSEQ multiplex PCR, while TCRdb's copy carries only in-frame clones and drops some. This sample has about 180,000 clones, with roughly 86% found just once. This CDR3 has 17 residues. Germline CDR1 reads LGHNT; CDR2 reads FRNRAP. V was cut by 4 bases and J by 5 bases, with 21 bases left in between. The chain joins TRBV12-5 to TRBJ2-1; perhaps TRBD2 as D (5 bases). The sequenced material came from peripheral blood. The TCR sequence derives from a woman in her twenties or thirties with active or convalescent COVID-19. Here the CDR3 reads CASGSALYRDTDNEQFF. The CDR3 nucleotides are TGTGCTAGTGGTTCGGCCCTCTACCGGGATACCGACAATGAGCAGTTCTTC. Drawing the rest from reference TRBV12-5 and TRBJ2-1, the complete variable domain is DARVTQTPRHKVTEMGQEVTMRCQPILGHNTVFWYRQTMMQGLELLAYFRNRAPLDDSGMPKDRFSAEMPDATLATLKIQPSEPRDSAVYFCASGSALYRDTDNEQFFGPGTRLTVL.